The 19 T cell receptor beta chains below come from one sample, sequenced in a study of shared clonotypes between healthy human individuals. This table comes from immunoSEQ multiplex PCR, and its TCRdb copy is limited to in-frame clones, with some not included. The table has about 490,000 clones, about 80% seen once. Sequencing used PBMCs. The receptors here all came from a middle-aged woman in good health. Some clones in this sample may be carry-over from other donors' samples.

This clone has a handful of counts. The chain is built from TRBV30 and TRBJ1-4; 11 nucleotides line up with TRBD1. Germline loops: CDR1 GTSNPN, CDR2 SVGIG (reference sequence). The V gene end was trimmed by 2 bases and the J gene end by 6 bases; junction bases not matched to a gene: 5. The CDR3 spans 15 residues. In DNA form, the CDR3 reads TGTGCCTGGAGTCCACCGGGACAGGGGGATGAAAAACTGTTTTTT. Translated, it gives CAWSPPGQGDEKLFF.

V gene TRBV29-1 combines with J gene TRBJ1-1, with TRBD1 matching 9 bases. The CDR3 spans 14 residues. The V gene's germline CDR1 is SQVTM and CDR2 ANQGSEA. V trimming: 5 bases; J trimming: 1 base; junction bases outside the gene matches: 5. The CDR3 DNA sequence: TGCAGCGTTAGGAACAGGGGGCGGAACACTGAAGCTTTCTTT. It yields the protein CSVRNRGRNTEAFF.

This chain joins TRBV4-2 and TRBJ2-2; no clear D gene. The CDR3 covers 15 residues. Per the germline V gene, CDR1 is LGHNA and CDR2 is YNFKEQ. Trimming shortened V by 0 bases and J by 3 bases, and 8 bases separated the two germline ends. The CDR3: CASSQEWADTGELFF. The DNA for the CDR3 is TGTGCCAGCAGCCAAGAGTGGGCAGACACCGGGGAGCTGTTTTTT.

Here the CDR3 DNA reads TGTGCCAGCAGCTTAGCCCCAACGGGGCAAGAGACCCAGTACTTC. Translated: CASSLAPTGQETQYF. The chain carries TRBV11-1 and TRBJ2-5, with D perhaps matching TRBD2 (5 bases). In germline, CDR1 is SGHAT, CDR2 FQDESV (reference sequence). This CDR3 contains 15 residues. V was pared by 0 bases and J by 2 bases, with 10 bases between.

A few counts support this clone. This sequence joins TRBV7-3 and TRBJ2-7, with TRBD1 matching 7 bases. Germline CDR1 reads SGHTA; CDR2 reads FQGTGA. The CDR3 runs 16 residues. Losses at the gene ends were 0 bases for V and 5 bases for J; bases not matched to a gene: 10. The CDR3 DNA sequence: TGTGCCAGCAGCTTAACCGAGACAGGGTCGGTCCACGAGCAGTACTTC. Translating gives CASSLTETGSVHEQYF.

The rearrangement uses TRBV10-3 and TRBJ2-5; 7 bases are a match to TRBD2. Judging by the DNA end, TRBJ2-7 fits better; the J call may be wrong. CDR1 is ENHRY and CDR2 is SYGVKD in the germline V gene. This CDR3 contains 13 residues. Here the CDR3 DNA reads TGTGCCACCGCTAGCGGTCGGGGTGGCGAGCAGTACTTC. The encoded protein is CATASGRGGEQYF.

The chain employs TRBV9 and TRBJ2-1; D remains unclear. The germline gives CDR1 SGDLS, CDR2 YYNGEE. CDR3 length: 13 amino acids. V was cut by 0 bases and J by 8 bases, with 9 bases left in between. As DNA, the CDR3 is TGTGCCAGCAGCGTAGGGGATCTCGATGAGCAGTTCTTC. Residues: CASSVGDLDEQFF.

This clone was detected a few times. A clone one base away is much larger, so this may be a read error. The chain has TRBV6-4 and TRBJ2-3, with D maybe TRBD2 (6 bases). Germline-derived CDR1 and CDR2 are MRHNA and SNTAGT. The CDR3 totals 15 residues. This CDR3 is CASSSGDGHTDTRYF. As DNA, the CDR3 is TGTGCCAGCAGCTCGGGGGACGGACACACAGATACGCGGTATTTT.

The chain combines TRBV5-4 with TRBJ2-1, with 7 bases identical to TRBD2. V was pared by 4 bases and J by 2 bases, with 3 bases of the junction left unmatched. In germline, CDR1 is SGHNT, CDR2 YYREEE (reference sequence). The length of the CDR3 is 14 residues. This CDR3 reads CASSPGGPYNEQFF. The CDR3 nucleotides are TGTGCCAGCAGCCCGGGGGGTCCCTACAATGAGCAGTTCTTC.

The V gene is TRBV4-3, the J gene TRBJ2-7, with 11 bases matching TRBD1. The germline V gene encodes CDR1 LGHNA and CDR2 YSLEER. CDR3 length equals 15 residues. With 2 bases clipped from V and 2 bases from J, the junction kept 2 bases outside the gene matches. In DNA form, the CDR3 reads TGCGCCAGCAGCCAACCGGGACAGGGGGCCTACGAGCAGTACTTC. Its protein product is CASSQPGQGAYEQYF.

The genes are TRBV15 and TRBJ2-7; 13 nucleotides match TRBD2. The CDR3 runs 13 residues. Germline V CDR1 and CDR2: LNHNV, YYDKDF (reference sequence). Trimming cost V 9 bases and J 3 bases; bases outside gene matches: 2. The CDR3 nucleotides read TGTGCCACTCGGACTAGCGGGAGCTACGAGCAGTACTTC. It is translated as CATRTSGSYEQYF.

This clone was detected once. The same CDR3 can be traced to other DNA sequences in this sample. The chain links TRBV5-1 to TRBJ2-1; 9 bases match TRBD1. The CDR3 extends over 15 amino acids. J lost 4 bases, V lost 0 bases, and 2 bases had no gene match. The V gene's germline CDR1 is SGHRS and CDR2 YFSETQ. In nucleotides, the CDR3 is TGCGCCAGCAGCTTGGGACAGGGGGGATACAATGAGCAGTTCTTC. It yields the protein CASSLGQGGYNEQFF.

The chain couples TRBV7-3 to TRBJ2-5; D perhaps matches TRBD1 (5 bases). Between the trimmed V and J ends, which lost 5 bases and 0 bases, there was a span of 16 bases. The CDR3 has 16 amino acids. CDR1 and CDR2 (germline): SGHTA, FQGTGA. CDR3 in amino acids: CASSPSGPLNQETQYF. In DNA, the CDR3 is TGTGCCAGCAGCCCTTCAGGGCCGCTGAACCAAGAGACCCAGTACTTC.

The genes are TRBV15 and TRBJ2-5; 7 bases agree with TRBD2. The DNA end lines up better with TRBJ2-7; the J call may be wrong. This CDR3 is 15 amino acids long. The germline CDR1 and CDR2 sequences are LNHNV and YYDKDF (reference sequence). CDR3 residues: CATSAAMAGAYEQYF. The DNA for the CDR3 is TGTGCCACCAGCGCGGCCATGGCGGGGGCCTACGAGCAGTACTTC.

The CDR3 region is CASSASSGQETQYF. CDR3 DNA: TGCGCCAGCAGCGCCTCTAGCGGCCAAGAGACCCAGTACTTC. The chain employs TRBV5-1 and TRBJ2-5, with 7 bases matching TRBD2. Germline CDR1 and CDR2: SGHRS and YFSETQ. The CDR3 has 14 residues. Trimming removed 4 bases from V and 1 base from J; junction bases left unmatched: 4.

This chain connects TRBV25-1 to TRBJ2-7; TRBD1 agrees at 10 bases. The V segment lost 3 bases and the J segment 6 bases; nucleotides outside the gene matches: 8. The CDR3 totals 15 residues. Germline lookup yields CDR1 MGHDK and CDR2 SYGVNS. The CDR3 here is CASSEQTGGGGEQYF. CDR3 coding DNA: TGTGCCAGCAGTGAGCAGACAGGGGGCGGAGGCGAGCAGTACTTC.

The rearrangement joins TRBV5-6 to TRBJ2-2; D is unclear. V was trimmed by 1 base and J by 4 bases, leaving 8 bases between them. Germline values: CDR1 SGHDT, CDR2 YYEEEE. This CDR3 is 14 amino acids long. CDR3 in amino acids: CASSLPASTGELFF. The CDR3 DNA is TGTGCCAGCAGCTTGCCAGCGTCCACCGGGGAGCTGTTTTTT.

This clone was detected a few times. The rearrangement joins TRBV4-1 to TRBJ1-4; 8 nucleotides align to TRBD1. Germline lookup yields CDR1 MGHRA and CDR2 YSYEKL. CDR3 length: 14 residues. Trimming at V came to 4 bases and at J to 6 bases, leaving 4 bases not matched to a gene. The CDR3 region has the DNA TGCGCCAGCAGCCGACAGGGGAGGGATGAAAAACTGTTTTTT. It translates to CASSRQGRDEKLFF.

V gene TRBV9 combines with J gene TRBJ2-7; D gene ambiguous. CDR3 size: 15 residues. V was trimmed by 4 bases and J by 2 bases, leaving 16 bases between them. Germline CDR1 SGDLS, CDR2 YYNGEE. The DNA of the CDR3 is TGTGCCAGCAGCAAAGTTGACCTAGTCACCTACGAGCAGTACTTC. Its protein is CASSKVDLVTYEQYF.